The source of this TCR beta chain is a study of OX40 agonist ivuxolimab in advanced cancers. Clones were read by immunoSEQ multiplex PCR, and TCRdb kept only the in-frame ones, dropping some. The table includes about 36,000 clones, around 77% detected once. V dropped 1 base and J dropped 2 bases, with 15 bases sitting between them. The CDR3 loop spans 16 amino acids. Per the germline V gene, CDR1 is SGDLS and CDR2 is YYNGEE. The V and J genes are TRBV9 and TRBJ1-1; D uncertain. The TCR comes from an adult with an advanced solid tumor such as melanoma, head and neck, liver or kidney cancer. Source: CD4+ or CD8+ T cells sorted from blood, taken in a trial of the OX40 agonist ivuxolimab. The CDR3 here is CASSVNGVWENTEAFF. CDR3 nucleotide sequence: TGTGCCAGCAGCGTAAATGGGGTCTGGGAAAACACTGAAGCTTTCTTT.